One sample yielded the 17 T cell receptor beta chains listed below, sequenced in a study of blood T cell repertoires in COVID-19. Sequenced by immunoSEQ multiplex PCR; TCRdb stores in-frame clones only, minus some. Counted here are about 220,000 clones, about 87% occurring once; the ten biggest clones make up roughly 2.6%. Sequenced: PBMCs or T cells enriched from blood (not recorded which). These receptor sequences come from a woman in her thirties who had recovered from COVID-19.

J is TRBJ1-5 and V is TRBV10-3; 7 bases fit TRBD1. The CDR3 contains 14 residues. Trimming took 4 bases from V and 4 from J; bases not matched to a gene: 4. Germline V gene lookup returns CDR1 ENHRY and CDR2 SYGVKD. The CDR3 loop is CAISGGTVNQPQHF. The CDR3, as DNA: TGTGCCATCAGTGGGGGGACAGTAAATCAGCCCCAGCATTTT.

The gene calls are TRBV3-1 (or the pseudogene TRBV3-2) and TRBJ1-6; 7 bases align to TRBD1. With 4 bases clipped from V and 10 bases from J, the junction kept 7 bases outside the gene matches. The CDR3 is made up of 14 amino acids. Per the germline V gene, CDR1 is LGHDT and CDR2 is YNNKEL (reference sequence). The CDR3: CASSRRDSQSPLHF. The CDR3 DNA reads as TGTGCCAGCAGCCGGCGGGACAGTCAGTCACCCCTCCACTTT.

Only one count was recorded for this clone. The rearrangement uses TRBV14 and TRBJ1-3, with D perhaps matching TRBD1 (6 bases). Per the germline V gene, CDR1 is SGHDN and CDR2 is FVKESK. V was pared by 6 bases and J by 5 bases, with 14 bases between. CDR3 size: 14 residues. CDR3 sequence: CASRDNRERNTIYF. In DNA, the CDR3 is TGTGCCAGCAGGGATAACAGGGAGAGAAACACCATATATTTT.

V and J are TRBV7-2 and TRBJ1-3; 9 nucleotides line up with TRBD1. CDR3 size: 14 residues. Germline CDR1 is SGHTA and CDR2 is FQGNSA. With V trimmed by 5 bases and J by 7 bases, 6 bases remained unmatched. CDR3: CASSKDRGFNTIYF. CDR3 bases: TGTGCCAGCAGCAAAGACAGGGGGTTTAACACCATATATTTT.

This sequence joins TRBV3-1 (or the pseudogene TRBV3-2) and TRBJ1-1, with unresolved D. Per germline, CDR1 LGHDT and CDR2 YNNKEL (reference sequence). CDR3 length: 15 amino acids. V was cut by 2 bases and J by 0 bases, with 10 bases left in between. CDR3 bases: TGTGCCAGCAGCCAATCGAGTCCAATGAACACTGAAGCTTTCTTT. Amino acids: CASSQSSPMNTEAFF.

The chain joins TRBV6-5 to TRBJ1-2, with a weak D call TRBD1 (5 bases). CDR1 and CDR2 from the germline V gene are MNHEY and SVGAGI. The CDR3 contains 14 residues. Trimming took off 0 bases at V and 6 bases at J, with 11 bases between the two ends. CDR3 in amino acids: CASSYSEGTDGYTF. The CDR3, as DNA: TGTGCCAGCAGTTACTCGGAGGGGACCGATGGCTACACCTTC.

The CDR3 reads CATSKNREISTEAFF. Written as DNA, the CDR3 is TGTGCCACCAGCAAAAACAGGGAAATTTCGACTGAAGCTTTCTTT. The chain is built from TRBV15 and TRBJ1-1; tentative D call: TRBD1 (6 bases). The CDR3 extends over 15 amino acids. The V gene's germline CDR1 is LNHNV and CDR2 YYDKDF (reference sequence). With 4 bases removed from V and 5 bases from J, the gap between germline ends came to 17 bases.

The chain has TRBV7-9 and TRBJ2-2, with TRBD2 identical over 10 bases. The V segment lost 3 bases and the J segment 0 bases; nucleotides outside the gene matches: 4. The CDR3 is 17 residues long. Germline CDR1 reads SEHNR; CDR2 reads FQNEAQ (reference sequence). The CDR3 bases are TGTGCCAGCAGCTTCACTAGCGGGGTCGCGAACACCGGGGAGCTGTTTTTT. Translating gives CASSFTSGVANTGELFF.

The chain couples TRBV12-3 or TRBV12-4 to TRBJ1-2; 7 positions match TRBD1. The length of the CDR3 is 12 residues. The V and J ends lost 5 bases and 7 bases, in that order; junction bases with no gene match: 4. The CDR3, as DNA: TGTGCCAGCAGTCCGACAGGGATTGGCTACACCTTC. Its protein product is CASSPTGIGYTF.

The chain recombines TRBV5-1 with TRBJ2-3; a possible D gene is TRBD2 (5 bases). The CDR3 spans 15 residues. V lost 0 bases and J lost 2, with 10 bases in between. From germline, CDR1 is SGHRS and CDR2 YFSETQ. The CDR3 reads CASSLGGPDTDTQYF. The CDR3 DNA sequence: TGCGCCAGCAGCTTGGGAGGGCCTGACACAGATACGCAGTATTTT.

This chain joins TRBV13 and TRBJ1-1; D unclear. The CDR3 is made up of 14 amino acids. Trimming stripped 7 bases from V and 0 bases from J, with 12 bases between. The germline V gene has CDR1 PRHDT and CDR2 FYEKMQ (reference sequence). CDR3 bases: TGTGCCAGCATAGAGACAAATATGAACACTGAAGCTTTCTTT. Its protein is CASIETNMNTEAFF. The whole variable domain, filled in from reference TRBV13 and TRBJ1-1, reads AAGVIQSPRHLIKEKRETATLKCYPIPRHDTVYWYQQGPGQDPQFLISFYEKMQSDKGSIPDRFSAQQFSDYHSELNMSSLELGDSALYFCASIETNMNTEAFFGQGTRLTVV.

The chain recombines TRBV4-1 with TRBJ1-3; 8 positions match TRBD1. The CDR3 is 17 residues long. J gave up 0 bases and V 4 bases, and 8 bases lay outside the gene matches. Per the germline V gene, CDR1 is MGHRA and CDR2 is YSYEKL. CDR3: CASSPTGTGGSGNTIYF. CDR3 bases: TGCGCCAGCAGCCCAACCGGGACAGGAGGCTCTGGAAACACCATATATTTT.

The chain joins TRBV19 to TRBJ1-2; 7 nucleotides align to TRBD1. CDR1 is LNHDA and CDR2 is SQIVND in the germline V gene (reference sequence). This CDR3 region has 15 residues. The trim removed 4 bases at V and 7 bases at J, leaving 12 bases unmatched. Here the CDR3 DNA reads TGTGCCAGTAGTAGACAGGGCCGGGATTTATTTGGCTACACCTTC. Amino acids: CASSRQGRDLFGYTF.

The V call is TRBV2, the J call TRBJ2-7; TRBD2 might be the D (6 bases). This CDR3 contains 14 residues. CDR1 is SNHLY, CDR2 FYNNEI, per germline. Trimming left V 6 bases short and J 3 bases short, with 15 bases between. In DNA, the CDR3 is TGTGCCAGCAGGAGGACGACGGGGGTCTACGAGCAGTACTTC. As protein: CASRRTTGVYEQYF.

This chain uses TRBV7-8 with TRBJ1-1; 10 nucleotides match TRBD1. This CDR3 is 15 amino acids long. J gave up 3 bases and V 7 bases, and 8 bases lay outside the gene matches. CDR1 and CDR2 from the germline V gene are SGHVS and FQNEAQ. In nucleotides, the CDR3 is TGTGCCAGCAACTCAAGAGGACAGGGGGACACTGAAGCTTTCTTT. The encoded protein is CASNSRGQGDTEAFF.

This clone was recorded only once. The V gene is TRBV19, the J gene TRBJ2-1; 9 bases match TRBD2. Germline lookup yields CDR1 LNHDA and CDR2 SQIVND (reference sequence). With 2 bases clipped from V and 2 bases from J, the junction kept 1 base outside the gene matches. The CDR3 has 15 amino acids. The CDR3 region is CASSISGGTYNEQFF. The DNA for the CDR3 is TGTGCCAGTAGTATAAGCGGGGGGACCTACAATGAGCAGTTCTTC.

The rearrangement joins TRBV6-6 to TRBJ1-2; 9 bases map to TRBD1. This CDR3 has 17 amino acids. Trimming at V came to 6 bases and at J to 7 bases, leaving 18 bases not matched to a gene. Germline CDR1 reads MNHNY; CDR2 reads SVGAGI (reference sequence). Here the CDR3 DNA reads TGTGCCAGCAGCCGATTATCGCGCCTACAGGGGGCGGGTGGCTACACCTTC. Encoded protein: CASSRLSRLQGAGGYTF.